This TCR beta chain was sequenced for a study of identical twins. The CDR3 length is 13 residues. Germline CDR1 is MGHRA and CDR2 is YSYEKL. The V and J ends lost 1 base and 4 bases respectively, with 7 bases between them. TCRdb ran MiXCR on the 5' RACE reads and lists one entry per CDR3 protein. The table has 510,000 or so distinct CDR3 sequences, around 15% seen once. The sample holds a few counts of this clonotype. Antigen specificity is unknown. General study points: Partly confounded zero-insertion analyses could result from invariant MAIT and iNKT cells. There were fewer insertions in abundant cord blood beta clonotypes, but memory repertoires showed no such pattern. Out-of-frame alpha sequences that twins shared showed excess low generation probability.

This same sample was also taken into another study, of yellow fever vaccine responses in identical twins.

This receptor was taken from a woman aged 18-29 years in good health. This chain links TRBV4-1 with TRBJ2-5; D is unresolved. Sequencing was carried out using CD4+ T cells sorted from blood. The DNA of the CDR3 is TGCGCCAGCAGCCAAGTGCACGGAGAGACCCAGTACTTC. Amino acid sequence: CASSQVHGETQYF.